What follows are 30 T cell receptor beta chains derived from one specimen sequenced in a study of blood T cell repertoires in COVID-19. The data were produced by immunoSEQ multiplex PCR, yet TCRdb's version contains in-frame clones alone and is incomplete. The sample contains 350,000 or so clones, more than 85% of which appear only once. Specimen: PBMCs or T cells enriched from blood (not recorded which). The origin of the receptors is a woman aged 30 to 39 who had recovered from COVID-19.

The rearrangement uses TRBV3-1 (or the pseudogene TRBV3-2) and TRBJ2-3; 9 bases line up with TRBD2. Germline CDR1 LGHDT, CDR2 YNNKEL (reference sequence). The CDR3 is 16 residues long. Losses at the gene ends were 3 bases for V and 2 bases for J; bases not matched to a gene: 6. The CDR3 protein is CASSHTAGGPTDTQYF. The CDR3 nucleotides read TGTGCCAGCAGCCATACGGCGGGAGGGCCCACAGATACGCAGTATTTT.

This chain uses TRBV12-3 or TRBV12-4 with TRBJ2-3; D is unresolved. Trimming left V 9 bases short and J 0 bases short, with 4 bases between. There are 11 residues in the CDR3. DNA for the CDR3: TGTGCCAGTATTAGCACAGATACGCAGTATTTT. It encodes CASISTDTQYF.

To note about this clone: Its ends do not fully match the called genes, so a read error is possible. V is TRBV5-1 and J is TRBJ2-7, with D uncertain. This CDR3 is built from 10 residues. CDR1 is SGHRS and CDR2 is YFSETQ in the germline V gene. The CDR3 DNA reads TGCGCCAGCAGCTCCTCCCTTTACATCTTC. This codes for CASSSSLYIF.

The chain has TRBV27 and TRBJ1-1; 8 bases match TRBD1. Germline lookup yields CDR1 MNHEY and CDR2 SMNVEV (reference sequence). Trimming cost V 0 bases and J 6 bases; bases outside gene matches: 12. The CDR3 sequence is 17 residues long. The CDR3 DNA is TGTGCCAGCAGTTTATCTAGGGACAGGAGGGGTAACCCTGAAGCTTTCTTT. Translation: CASSLSRDRRGNPEAFF.

DNA for the CDR3: TGCGCCAGCAGCTTGGTGGGACAGGGGCGCATTGGCTACACCTTC. Amino acid sequence: CASSLVGQGRIGYTF. The rearrangement uses TRBV5-1 and TRBJ1-2, with 10 bases that match TRBD1. With V trimmed by 0 bases and J by 7 bases, 6 bases remained unmatched. Germline V gene lookup returns CDR1 SGHRS and CDR2 YFSETQ. This CDR3 is 15 amino acids long.

The J gene is TRBJ2-7, the V gene TRBV7-5; the table's D call TRBD2 went unverified against the DNA. TRBV7-5 is a pseudogene. The CDR3 totals 17 residues. The CDR3 is CASRSGGLLRSSYEQYF. The CDR3 DNA sequence: TGTGCCAGCCGTAGCGGGGGCCTCTTAAGGAGCTCCTACGAGCAGTACTTC.

This chain uses TRBV2 with TRBJ2-1; weak D call: TRBD2 (5 bases). Germline V lookup: CDR1 SNHLY, CDR2 FYNNEI. This CDR3 spans 12 amino acids. V was trimmed by 5 bases and J by 12 bases, leaving 14 bases between them. The CDR3 sequence: CASSPTRLMQFF. CDR3 nucleotides: TGTGCCAGCAGTCCTACTAGGTTGATGCAGTTCTTC.

The chain couples TRBV9 to TRBJ2-3, with D tentatively TRBD1 (6 bases). CDR1 and CDR2 (germline): SGDLS, YYNGEE. The CDR3 runs 12 residues. Trimming stripped 4 bases from V and 9 bases from J, with 12 bases between. The CDR3 DNA sequence: TGTGCCAGCAGCCTTCAGGGGATGACGCAGTATTTT. Amino acids: CASSLQGMTQYF.

The CDR3 coding sequence is TGTGCCAGCAGCCAAACAGGGGGCTATGGCTACACCTTC. Protein sequence: CASSQTGGYGYTF. The chain couples TRBV7-3 to TRBJ1-2, with 8 nucleotides matching TRBD1. Germline lookup yields CDR1 SGHTA and CDR2 FQGTGA. Trimming removed 5 bases from V and 4 bases from J; junction bases left unmatched: 3. CDR3 length: 13 residues. Full variable domain (outside the CDR3, taken from reference TRBV7-3 and TRBJ1-2): GAGVSQTPSNKVTEKGKYVELRCDPISGHTALYWYRQSLGQGPEFLIYFQGTGAADDSGLPNDRFFAVRPEGSVSTLKIQRTERGDSAVYLCASSQTGGYGYTFGSGTRLTVV.

The rearrangement links TRBV29-1 to TRBJ2-3, with D possibly matching TRBD1 (6 bases). The CDR3 consists of 13 residues. V was pared by 3 bases and J by 11 bases, with 18 bases between. CDR1 is SQVTM, CDR2 ANQGSEA, per germline. The CDR3 sequence: CSVELGGQSKQYF. In nucleotides, the CDR3 is TGCAGCGTTGAGCTGGGCGGACAGTCCAAGCAGTATTTT.

The chain uses TRBV7-9 and TRBJ1-4; D perhaps matches TRBD1 (5 bases). The CDR3 spans 16 residues. Trimming cost V 5 bases and J 0 bases, with 13 bases left between them. Germline V gene data show CDR1 as SEHNR and CDR2 as FQNEAQ (reference sequence). The CDR3 DNA reads TGTGCCAGCAGCCCGTGGGGCCGGACAACTAATGAAAAACTGTTTTTT. This gives the protein CASSPWGRTTNEKLFF.

The chain joins TRBV19 to TRBJ1-2; 8 bases match TRBD1. The germline V gene encodes CDR1 LNHDA and CDR2 SQIVND (reference sequence). There are 13 residues in the CDR3. V dropped 7 bases and J dropped 4; count of bases not matched to a gene: 5. In nucleotides, the CDR3 is TGTGCCAGTACCATTGACAGGGGCTATGGCTACACCTTC. Translated: CASTIDRGYGYTF.

This chain links TRBV4-1 with TRBJ2-1, with 13 bases matching TRBD2. Germline trimming cut 4 bases from V and 7 bases from J; bases unmatched to any gene: 7. The CDR3 covers 16 residues. Germline values: CDR1 MGHRA, CDR2 YSYEKL. CDR3 sequence: CASSRGGLAGLNEQFF. CDR3 in DNA: TGCGCCAGCAGCCGAGGGGGACTAGCGGGATTGAATGAGCAGTTCTTC.

This clone has just a few counts. The chain carries TRBV4-3 and TRBJ2-7; no firm D call. Germline CDR1 reads LGHNA; CDR2 reads YSLEER. The CDR3 consists of 14 residues. Trimming shortened V by 0 bases and J by 7 bases, and 13 bases separated the two germline ends. The CDR3: CASSQESTFGEQYF. CDR3 nucleotide sequence: TGCGCCAGCAGCCAAGAGTCGACTTTTGGGGAGCAGTACTTC.

V usage is TRBV11-2 and J usage is TRBJ1-6, with D possibly matching TRBD1 (6 bases). Per germline, CDR1 SGHAT and CDR2 FQNNGV. The V end lost 5 bases, the J end lost 9 bases, and 14 bases lay between the germline ends. The CDR3 extends over 14 amino acids. CDR3 loop: CASSPLRGGSPLHF. CDR3 in DNA: TGTGCCAGCAGCCCCCTCAGGGGCGGTTCACCCCTCCACTTT.

This chain joins TRBV28 and TRBJ1-2, with D maybe TRBD1 (6 bases). Germline values: CDR1 MDHEN, CDR2 SYDVKM. Trimming shortened V by 3 bases and J by 7 bases, and 15 bases separated the two germline ends. The CDR3 length is 14 residues. CDR3 nucleotides: TGTGCCAGCAGTTTTAGACAATCCAGGGGTGGCTACACCTTC. Translated, it gives CASSFRQSRGGYTF.

The chain recombines TRBV6-4 with TRBJ2-3, with TRBD1 identical over 8 bases. Germline assignment: CDR1 MRHNA and CDR2 SNTAGT. J gave up 6 bases and V 4 bases, and 6 bases lay outside the gene matches. This CDR3 spans 14 amino acids. CDR3 sequence reads: CASSAQGAVDTQYF. The CDR3 nucleotides read TGTGCCAGCAGTGCTCAGGGGGCGGTTGATACGCAGTATTTT.

The rearrangement joins TRBV2 to TRBJ1-5; a weak D match, TRBD1 (5 bases). Deletions cut 4 bases from V and 4 bases from J, with 8 bases between. This CDR3 comprises 13 residues. Germline V gene sequence: CDR1 SNHLY, CDR2 FYNNEI. The DNA for the CDR3 is TGTGCCAGCAGTGGACGGGGGAATCAGCCCCAGCATTTT. Translation gives CASSGRGNQPQHF.

This clone showed up just once. This chain connects TRBV7-3 to TRBJ1-1; D uncertain. Trimming shortened V by 2 bases and J by 1 base, and 8 bases separated the two germline ends. CDR1 is SGHTA and CDR2 is FQGTGA in the germline V gene. The CDR3 spans 14 residues. The CDR3 protein is CASSLWAGNTEAFF. The CDR3 DNA sequence: TGTGCCAGCAGCTTATGGGCCGGGAACACTGAAGCTTTCTTT.

V and J are TRBV11-3 and TRBJ1-2; D remains ambiguous. The CDR3 is 14 amino acids. In germline, CDR1 is SGHNT, CDR2 YENEEA. V dropped 3 bases and J dropped 2 bases, with 10 bases sitting between them. The CDR3 DNA follows: TGTGCCAGCAGCTTCCCCGGGTGGAACTATGGCTACACCTTC. Translation gives CASSFPGWNYGYTF.

CDR3 DNA: TGTGCCAGCAGCCCACCCACAGGGTTCGCGAACACCGGGGAGCTGTTTTTT. Its translation: CASSPPTGFANTGELFF. V usage is TRBV9 and J usage is TRBJ2-2; D is possibly TRBD1 (6 bases). V was shortened by 4 bases and J by 0 bases, with 16 bases between the two germline ends. The germline V gene encodes CDR1 SGDLS and CDR2 YYNGEE. The CDR3 loop spans 17 amino acids.

The V gene is TRBV9, the J gene TRBJ1-4; D is unresolved. V shed 0 bases and J shed 8 bases, with 8 bases lying between them. CDR1 is SGDLS and CDR2 is YYNGEE in the germline V gene. This CDR3 comprises 13 residues. The CDR3 region is CASSVDLKEKLFF. CDR3 sequence (DNA): TGTGCCAGCAGCGTAGACCTAAAAGAAAAACTGTTTTTT.

The rearrangement joins TRBV3-1 (or the pseudogene TRBV3-2) to TRBJ2-7; TRBD2 matches at 8 bases. Germline-derived CDR1 and CDR2 are LGHDT and YNNKEL (reference sequence). The CDR3 is 14 residues long. V lost 4 bases, J lost 3 bases, and 5 bases stayed unmatched. This CDR3 is CASSRLRGVYEQYF. As DNA, the CDR3 is TGTGCCAGCAGCCGCCTGCGGGGGGTCTACGAGCAGTACTTC.

The genes are TRBV28 and TRBJ1-2; perhaps TRBD1 as D (6 bases). CDR1 and CDR2 (germline): MDHEN, SYDVKM. The CDR3 extends over 15 amino acids. V was cut by 5 bases and J by 5 bases, with 18 bases left in between. The CDR3 loop is CASSPRKGGLYGYTF. The CDR3, as DNA: TGTGCCAGCAGTCCACGTAAGGGGGGACTATATGGCTACACCTTC.

This clone was observed a handful of times. The CDR3 sequence is CASSYSGQGSYGYTF. The CDR3 DNA follows: TGTGCCAGCAGTTATTCGGGACAGGGGAGCTATGGCTACACCTTC. This chain links TRBV6-5 with TRBJ1-2; 10 bases fit TRBD1. After removal of 3 bases from V and 4 bases from J, the junction contained 5 bases not matched to a gene. The CDR3 runs to 15 residues. Germline V lookup: CDR1 MNHEY, CDR2 SVGAGI.

The gene calls are TRBV7-6 and TRBJ2-5, with a possible D match to TRBD1 (5 bases). Germline V lookup: CDR1 SGHVS, CDR2 FNYEAQ. V lost 1 base, J lost 5 bases, and 8 bases lay in between. CDR3 size: 13 residues. In DNA, the CDR3 is TGTGCCAGCAGCTTAGGGACACGGGAGACCCAGTACTTC. Translated: CASSLGTRETQYF.

The chain links TRBV23-1 to TRBJ1-1; a possible D gene is TRBD1 (6 bases). TRBV23-1 is assigned to the ORF class and has an uncertain function. V was trimmed by 8 bases and J by 3 bases, leaving 19 bases between them. This CDR3 has 15 amino acids. CDR3 sequence (DNA): TGCGCCAGCCGTCCAGGGGCCGGTTTTGACACTGAAGCTTTCTTT. This codes for CASRPGAGFDTEAFF.

The chain joins TRBV30 to TRBJ2-2, with D unclear. In germline, CDR1 is GTSNPN, CDR2 SVGIG (reference sequence). V was cut by 7 bases and J by 1 base, with 10 bases left in between. The length of the CDR3 is 13 residues. The CDR3 nucleotides read TGTGCCTCGACTCGAAGGAACACCGGGGAGCTGTTTTTT. Amino acids: CASTRRNTGELFF.

This rearrangement joins TRBV5-6 to TRBJ2-4; D not resolved. This CDR3 has 15 amino acids. The ends were cut back, 1 base at V and 6 bases at J, with 14 bases in the middle. CDR1 is SGHDT and CDR2 is YYEEEE in the germline V gene. The CDR3 here is CASSLIFSTVNIQYF. CDR3 sequence (DNA): TGTGCCAGCAGCTTGATTTTTTCCACGGTAAACATTCAGTACTTC. The complete variable domain, with remaining parts taken from reference TRBV5-6 and TRBJ2-4, reads DAGVTQSPTHLIKTRGQQVTLRCSPKSGHDTVSWYQQALGQGPQFIFQYYEEEERQRGNFPDRFSGHQFPNYSSELNVNALLLGDSALYLCASSLIFSTVNIQYFGAGTRLSVL.

The chain is built from TRBV18 and TRBJ2-1; D might be TRBD2 (6 bases). CDR1 is KGHSH and CDR2 is LQKENI in the germline V gene. The CDR3 is 14 amino acids. V was clipped by 4 bases and J by 5 bases, with 12 bases between them. CDR3 amino acids: CASSRRDVNNEQFF. CDR3 coding DNA: TGTGCCAGCTCACGGCGGGACGTTAACAATGAGCAGTTCTTC.